This T cell receptor (beta chain) emerged from a study of CD8+ T cells in alopecia areata. Sequencing relied on a cDNA template that was reverse transcribed from extracted RNA. TCRdb keeps only in-frame clones here, not all; method: immunoSEQ multiplex PCR. The sample consists of 130,000 to 150,000 clones, roughly four fifths of them appearing once. The CDR3 extends over 17 amino acids. The treatment: oral pan-JAK inhibitor, 5-10 mg twice daily. The clonotype originates from a human donor with alopecia areata. Sequencing used CD8+ T cells sorted from blood, obtained at week 4, from a patient treated with tofacitinib. The J gene is TRBJ2-5, the V gene TRBV1. TRBV1 is a pseudogene. Here the CDR3 reads CTSSSGEGQGTQETQYF. CDR3 sequence (DNA): TGCACCAGCAGCTCGGGAGAGGGGCAGGGGACGCAGGAGACCCAGTACTTC.